Sequencing of this T cell receptor beta chain was carried out in a study of shared clonotypes between healthy human individuals. Study-wide results and limits: Some clonotypes were shared by all four sorted-subset donors, while others were not shared. The non-shared ones had lower generation probabilities than the shared ones. As a rule, naive subsets had a larger estimated richness than memory subsets.

Authors' data handling: Filtering differed, since immunoSEQ gave only junction sequences and no quality scores. The data were produced by immunoSEQ multiplex PCR, yet TCRdb's version contains in-frame clones alone and is incomplete. V, J and clone size are taken as reported in that table, and D and trimming were inferred from the DNA itself. The data contain millions of clones, 85% to 95% of them seen just once; the ten biggest clones take up 0.39%. Germline V gene sequence: CDR1 MDHEN, CDR2 SYDVKM. Trimming took 3 bases from V and 5 from J, leaving 16 bases between them. The CDR3 has 15 amino acids. This clone has a single count. What it binds is not known.

This sequence was found in a man aged 18 to 29 in good health. Some clones in this sample may be carry-over from other donors' samples. Specimen: naive CD4+ T cells from PBMCs. Subset in this sample: CD45RA+ positively selected. This chain joins TRBV28 and TRBJ1-1; D remains unclear. DNA for the CDR3: TGTGCCAGCAGTTTGTCGAGAGGGAGTGGTACTGAAGCTTTCTTT. It specifies CASSLSRGSGTEAFF.